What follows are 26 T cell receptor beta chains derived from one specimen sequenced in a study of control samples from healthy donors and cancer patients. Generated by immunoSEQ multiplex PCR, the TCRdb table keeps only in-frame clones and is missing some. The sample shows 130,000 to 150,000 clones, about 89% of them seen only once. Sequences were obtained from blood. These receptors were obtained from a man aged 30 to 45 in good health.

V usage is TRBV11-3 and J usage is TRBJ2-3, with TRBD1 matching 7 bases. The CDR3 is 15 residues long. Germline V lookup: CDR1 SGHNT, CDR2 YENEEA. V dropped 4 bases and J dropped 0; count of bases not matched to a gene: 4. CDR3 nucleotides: TGTGCCAGCAGCTCGGGACAGATAAGCACAGATACGCAGTATTTT. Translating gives CASSSGQISTDTQYF.

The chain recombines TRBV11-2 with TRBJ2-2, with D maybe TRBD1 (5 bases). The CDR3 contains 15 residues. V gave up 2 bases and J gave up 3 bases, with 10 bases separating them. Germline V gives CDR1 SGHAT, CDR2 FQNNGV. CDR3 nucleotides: TGTGCCAGCAGCTTATTGGGGCTGCACACCGGGGAGCTGTTTTTT. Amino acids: CASSLLGLHTGELFF.

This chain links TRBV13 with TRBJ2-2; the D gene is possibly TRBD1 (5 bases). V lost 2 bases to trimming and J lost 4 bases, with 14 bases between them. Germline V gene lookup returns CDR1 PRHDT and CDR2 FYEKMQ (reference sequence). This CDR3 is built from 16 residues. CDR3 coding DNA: TGTGCCAGCAGCTTACGGACACCCGGTGGCACCGGGGAGCTGTTTTTT. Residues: CASSLRTPGGTGELFF.

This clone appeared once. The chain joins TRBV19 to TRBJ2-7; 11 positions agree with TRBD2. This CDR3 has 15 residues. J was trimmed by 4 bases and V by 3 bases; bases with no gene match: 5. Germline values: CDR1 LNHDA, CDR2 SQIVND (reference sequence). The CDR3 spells CASSMVAGGEYEQYF. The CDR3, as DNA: TGTGCCAGTAGTATGGTAGCGGGAGGGGAGTACGAGCAGTACTTC.

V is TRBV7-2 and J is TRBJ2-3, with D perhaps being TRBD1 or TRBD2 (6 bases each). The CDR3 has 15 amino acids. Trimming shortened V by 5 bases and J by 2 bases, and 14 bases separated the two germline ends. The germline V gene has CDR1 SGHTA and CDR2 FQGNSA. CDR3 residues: CASSLTGAFTDTQYF. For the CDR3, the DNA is TGTGCCAGCAGCCTCACGGGGGCCTTCACAGATACGCAGTATTTT.

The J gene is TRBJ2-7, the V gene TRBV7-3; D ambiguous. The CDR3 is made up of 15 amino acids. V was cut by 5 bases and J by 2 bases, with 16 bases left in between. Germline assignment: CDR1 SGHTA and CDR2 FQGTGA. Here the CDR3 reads CASSQTPGRTYEQYF. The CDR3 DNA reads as TGTGCCAGCAGCCAAACGCCGGGCAGAACCTACGAGCAGTACTTC.

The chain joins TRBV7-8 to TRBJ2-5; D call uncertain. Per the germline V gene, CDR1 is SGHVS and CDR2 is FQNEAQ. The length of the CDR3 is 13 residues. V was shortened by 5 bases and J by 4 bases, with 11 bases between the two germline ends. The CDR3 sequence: CASSPRRRETQYF. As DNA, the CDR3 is TGTGCCAGCAGCCCTCGGCGGAGAGAGACCCAGTACTTC.

CDR3 in DNA: TGTGCCACTCGCGGCGGGGAGGGCGAGCAGTACTTC. This encodes CATRGGEGEQYF. V and J are TRBV7-9 and TRBJ2-7, with 7 bases identical to TRBD2. The ends lost 10 bases at V and 6 bases at J; junction bases unmatched: 9. The CDR3 contains 12 residues. Per germline, CDR1 SEHNR and CDR2 FQNEAQ (reference sequence).

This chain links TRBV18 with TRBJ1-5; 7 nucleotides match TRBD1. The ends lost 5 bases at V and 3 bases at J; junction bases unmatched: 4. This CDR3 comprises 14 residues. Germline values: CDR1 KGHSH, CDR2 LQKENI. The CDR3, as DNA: TGTGCCAGCTCAGAAGGACAGGCCAATCAGCCCCAGCATTTT. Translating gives CASSEGQANQPQHF.

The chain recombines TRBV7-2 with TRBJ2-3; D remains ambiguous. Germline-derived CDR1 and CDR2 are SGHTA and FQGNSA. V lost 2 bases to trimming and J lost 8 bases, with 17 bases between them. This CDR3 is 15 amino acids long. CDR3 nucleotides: TGTGCCAGCAGCTTACTCTCGATTTTAACGGGTACGCAGTATTTT. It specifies CASSLLSILTGTQYF.

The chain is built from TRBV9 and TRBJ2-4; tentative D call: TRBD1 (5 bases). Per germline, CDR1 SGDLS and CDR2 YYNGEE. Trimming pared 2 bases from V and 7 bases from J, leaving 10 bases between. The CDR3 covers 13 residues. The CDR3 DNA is TGTGCCAGCAGCGTTAGGGGCGACAACATTCAGTACTTC. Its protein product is CASSVRGDNIQYF. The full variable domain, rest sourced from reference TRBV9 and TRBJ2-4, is DSGVTQTPKHLITATGQRVTLRCSPRSGDLSVYWYQQSLDQGLQFLIQYYNGEERAKGNILERFSAQQFPDLHSELNLSSLELGDSALYFCASSVRGDNIQYFGAGTRLSVL.

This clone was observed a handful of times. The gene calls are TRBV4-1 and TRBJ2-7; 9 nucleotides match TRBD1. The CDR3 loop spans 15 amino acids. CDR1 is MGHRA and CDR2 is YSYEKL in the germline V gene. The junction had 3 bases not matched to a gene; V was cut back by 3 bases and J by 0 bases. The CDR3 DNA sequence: TGCGCCAGCAGCCACAGACAGGGGGGCTCCTACGAGCAGTACTTC. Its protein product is CASSHRQGGSYEQYF.

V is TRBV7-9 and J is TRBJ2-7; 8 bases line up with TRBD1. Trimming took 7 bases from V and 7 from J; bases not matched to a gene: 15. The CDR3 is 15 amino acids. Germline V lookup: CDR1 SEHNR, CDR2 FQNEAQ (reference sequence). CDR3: CASIDGPQGAGEQYF. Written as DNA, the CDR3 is TGTGCCAGCATCGATGGACCGCAGGGGGCGGGGGAGCAGTACTTC.

In nucleotides, the CDR3 is TGTGCCAGCAGCTTCCCGGGCAGAAGTGGTGGAAACACCATATATTTT. It encodes CASSFPGRSGGNTIYF. The V and J genes are TRBV5-4 and TRBJ1-3; D is undetermined. V was cut by 2 bases and J by 3 bases, with 15 bases left in between. The CDR3 is 16 amino acids. Germline loops: CDR1 SGHNT, CDR2 YYREEE (reference sequence).

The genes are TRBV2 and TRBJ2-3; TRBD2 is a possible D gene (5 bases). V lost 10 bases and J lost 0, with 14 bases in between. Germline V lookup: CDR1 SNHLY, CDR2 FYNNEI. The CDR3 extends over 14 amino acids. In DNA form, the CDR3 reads TGTGCCATTTTGGACTGGGAGAGCACAGATACGCAGTATTTT. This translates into CAILDWESTDTQYF.

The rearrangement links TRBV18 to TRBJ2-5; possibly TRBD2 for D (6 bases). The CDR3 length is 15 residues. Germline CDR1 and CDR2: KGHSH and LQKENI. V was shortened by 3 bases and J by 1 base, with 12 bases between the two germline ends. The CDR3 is CASSPSASVQETQYF. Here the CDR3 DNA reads TGTGCCAGCTCACCGTCAGCTAGCGTCCAAGAGACCCAGTACTTC.

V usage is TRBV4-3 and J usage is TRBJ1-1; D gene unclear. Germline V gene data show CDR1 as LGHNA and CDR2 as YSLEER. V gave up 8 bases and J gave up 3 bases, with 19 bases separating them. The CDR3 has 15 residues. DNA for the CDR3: TGCGCCAGCGGGCGCGAAATTGGGGTGGACACTGAAGCTTTCTTT. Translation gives CASGREIGVDTEAFF.

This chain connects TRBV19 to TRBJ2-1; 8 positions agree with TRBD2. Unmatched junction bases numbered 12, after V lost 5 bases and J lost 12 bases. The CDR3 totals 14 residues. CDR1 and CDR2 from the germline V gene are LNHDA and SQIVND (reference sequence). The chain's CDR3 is CASSHERGPGLQFF. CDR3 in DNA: TGTGCCAGTAGTCACGAGCGGGGGCCCGGGTTGCAGTTCTTC.

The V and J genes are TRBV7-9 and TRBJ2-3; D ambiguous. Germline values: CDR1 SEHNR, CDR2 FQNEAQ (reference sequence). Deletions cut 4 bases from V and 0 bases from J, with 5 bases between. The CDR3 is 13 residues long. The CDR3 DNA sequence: TGTGCCAGCAGCTCGACTAGCACAGATACGCAGTATTTT. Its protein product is CASSSTSTDTQYF.

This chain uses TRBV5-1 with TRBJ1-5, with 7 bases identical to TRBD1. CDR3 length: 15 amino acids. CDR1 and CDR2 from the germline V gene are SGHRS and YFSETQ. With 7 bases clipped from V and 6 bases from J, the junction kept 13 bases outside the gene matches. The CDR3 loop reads CASEAKQGRAQPQHF. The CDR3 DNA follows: TGCGCCAGCGAAGCTAAACAGGGGCGAGCTCAGCCCCAGCATTTT.

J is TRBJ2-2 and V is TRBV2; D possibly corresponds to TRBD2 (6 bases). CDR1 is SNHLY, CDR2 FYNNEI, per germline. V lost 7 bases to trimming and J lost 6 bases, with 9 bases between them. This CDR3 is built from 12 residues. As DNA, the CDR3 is TGTGCCAGCAAGGAGGGCGCCGGGGAGCTGTTTTTT. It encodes CASKEGAGELFF.

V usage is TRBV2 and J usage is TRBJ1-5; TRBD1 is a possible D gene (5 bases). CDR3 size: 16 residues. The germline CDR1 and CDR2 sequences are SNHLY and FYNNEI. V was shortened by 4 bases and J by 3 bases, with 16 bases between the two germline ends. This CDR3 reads CASSAGFGGANQPQHF. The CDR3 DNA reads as TGTGCCAGCAGTGCGGGGTTCGGTGGGGCCAATCAGCCCCAGCATTTT.

Here the CDR3 reads CASKFRGQGAHGYTF. CDR3 coding DNA: TGTGCCAGCAAATTCAGGGGACAGGGGGCGCATGGCTACACCTTC. V gene TRBV3-1 (or the pseudogene TRBV3-2) combines with J gene TRBJ1-2, with 12 bases identical to TRBD1. V lost 7 bases to trimming and J lost 6 bases; unmatched junction nucleotides: 9. CDR3 length: 15 amino acids. Germline V gene sequence: CDR1 LGHDT, CDR2 YNNKEL (reference sequence).

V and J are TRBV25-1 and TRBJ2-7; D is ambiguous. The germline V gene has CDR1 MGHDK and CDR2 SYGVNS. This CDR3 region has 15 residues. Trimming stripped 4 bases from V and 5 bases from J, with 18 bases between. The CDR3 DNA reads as TGTGCCAGCAGTGGGGTCGGCACCGCAGGTAACGAGCAGTACTTC. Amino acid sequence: CASSGVGTAGNEQYF.

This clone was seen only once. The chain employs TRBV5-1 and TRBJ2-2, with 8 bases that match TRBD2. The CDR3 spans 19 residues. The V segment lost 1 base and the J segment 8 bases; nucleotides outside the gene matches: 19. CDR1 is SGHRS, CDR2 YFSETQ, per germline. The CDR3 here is CASSLYTGLASSRVGELFF. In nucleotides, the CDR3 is TGCGCCAGCAGCTTGTACACCGGACTAGCTTCATCTCGGGTGGGGGAGCTGTTTTTT. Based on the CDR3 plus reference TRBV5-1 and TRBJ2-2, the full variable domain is KAGVTQTPRYLIKTRGQQVTLSCSPISGHRSVSWYQQTPGQGLQFLFEYFSETQRNKGNFPGRFSGRQFSNSRSEMNVSTLELGDSALYLCASSLYTGLASSRVGELFFGEGSRLTVL.

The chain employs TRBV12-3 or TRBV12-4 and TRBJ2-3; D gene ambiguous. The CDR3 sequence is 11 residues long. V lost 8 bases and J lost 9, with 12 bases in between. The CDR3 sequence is CASAIEYTQYF. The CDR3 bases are TGTGCCAGCGCGATAGAGTACACGCAGTATTTT.